The sequence of this T cell receptor (beta chain) was determined in a study of T cell repertoires in cytomegalovirus infection. The overall study: Public signatures in TCR beta pointed to CMV infection and matching HLA type. Study outcomes and limitations: Cumulative frequency (of public TCR beta family members) identified carriers of CMV plus the relevant HLA. Ex vivo responses were dominated by HLA-C-restricted CMV-specific TCR beta clonotypes.

TCRdb re-analysed the reads in MiXCR, keeping a single row per CDR3 protein. The table lists about 230,000 distinct CDR3 sequences, 6.5% of them singletons, with roughly 6.5% in the top ten. Notes on this clonotype: No antigen is known for it.

CDR1 is SEHNR and CDR2 is FQNEAQ in the germline V gene (reference sequence). Trimming pared 1 base from V and 2 bases from J, leaving 11 bases between. The CDR3 contains 15 residues. Sequenced sample: PBMCs. This chain joins TRBV7-9 and TRBJ1-1, with a tentative D call TRBD1 (6 bases). The sequence derives from a human donor in good health (CMV status not recorded). Some clones in this sample may be carry-over from other donors' samples. CDR3: CASSLGRGINTEAFF. The CDR3 DNA sequence: TGTGCCAGCAGCTTAGGTAGGGGGATCAACACTGAAGCTTTCTTT. Full variable domain (remainder filled in from reference TRBV7-9 and TRBJ1-1): DTGVSQNPRHKITKRGQNVTFRCDPISEHNRLYWYRQTLGQGPEFLTYFQNEAQLEKSRLLSDRFSAERPKGSFSTLEIQRTEQGDSAMYLCASSLGRGINTEAFFGQGTRLTVV.